Below, one T cell receptor beta chain is given with its context. Specified treatment: oral pan-JAK inhibitor, 5-10 mg twice daily. These data are taken from a study of CD8+ T cells in alopecia areata. The CDR3 runs 15 residues. The trim removed 6 bases at V and 0 bases at J, leaving 4 bases unmatched. Germline assignment: CDR1 MNHEY and CDR2 SMNVEV (reference sequence). The sequencing template was cDNA reverse transcribed from extracted RNA. The table came from immunoSEQ multiplex PCR; TCRdb's copy has only in-frame clones and leaves some out. The table records more than 150,000 clones, roughly half of them present only once.

The chain links TRBV27 to TRBJ2-2, with TRBD1 matching 7 bases. The sequence came from a human donor with alopecia areata. This specimen consisted of CD8+ T cells sorted from blood, obtained between weeks 51 and 52, from a patient treated with tofacitinib. The CDR3 sequence is CASSLTGANTGELFF. CDR3 coding DNA: TGTGCCAGCAGCCTTACAGGGGCGAACACCGGGGAGCTGTTTTTT.